The rows below give T cell receptor beta chains drawn from one sample of a study of human T cells and chemical hapten exposure. TCRdb analysed the RACE reads with MiXCR anew, one entry per CDR3 protein. The sample has 140,000 or so distinct CDR3 sequences; 10% to 15% are singletons. The starting material was whole blood, obtained in connection with sensitization to the hapten diphenylcyclopropenone (DPC). Every receptor here comes from a woman aged 50 to 65 with alopecia areata. Some clones in this sample may be carry-over from other donors' samples. The CDR3 runs from the conserved cysteine through the conserved F or W. Each record gives: D gene, clone size, V gene, J gene, CDR3 protein, CDR3 DNA. D genes are given only for firm matches. Clone size is stated in some rows and not others, as once, few, many or a class when expanded.

D gene: TRBD1; clone size: -; V gene: TRBV19; J gene: TRBJ1-5; CDR3 protein: CASRGQGGNQPQHF; CDR3 DNA: TGTGCCAGTAGGGGACAGGGAGGCAATCAGCCCCAGCATTTT
D gene: -; clone size: many; V gene: TRBV9; J gene: TRBJ2-7; CDR3 protein: CASSEQGTSYEQYF; CDR3 DNA: TGTGCCAGCAGCGAACAGGGTACATCCTACGAGCAGTACTTC
D gene: TRBD2; clone size: -; V gene: TRBV19; J gene: TRBJ2-1; CDR3 protein: CASSKDQASGRAWSYNEQFF; CDR3 DNA: TGTGCCAGTAGTAAAGATCAGGCTAGCGGGAGGGCCTGGTCCTACAATGAGCAGTTCTTC
D gene: -; clone size: -; V gene: TRBV6-2/TRBV6-3; J gene: TRBJ1-2; CDR3 protein: CAITRTVNYGYTF; CDR3 DNA: TGTGCCATCACGAGGACAGTGAACTATGGCTACACCTTC
D gene: TRBD2; clone size: many; V gene: TRBV10-2; J gene: TRBJ2-7; CDR3 protein: CASSAGGPEQYF; CDR3 DNA: TGCGCCAGCAGTGCGGGAGGGCCCGAGCAGTACTTC
D gene: -; clone size: few; V gene: TRBV12-3/TRBV12-4; J gene: TRBJ2-7; CDR3 protein: CASSLGEASYEQYF; CDR3 DNA: TGTGCCAGCAGTTTAGGTGAAGCCTCCTACGAGCAGTACTTC
D gene: -; clone size: few; V gene: TRBV28; J gene: TRBJ1-2; CDR3 protein: CASSYPARGYTF; CDR3 DNA: TGTGCCAGCAGTTACCCCGCCCGTGGCTACACCTTC
D gene: TRBD1; clone size: -; V gene: TRBV18; J gene: TRBJ1-1; CDR3 protein: CASSVDRDAEAFF; CDR3 DNA: TGTGCCAGCTCCGTGGACAGGGACGCTGAAGCTTTCTTT
D gene: -; clone size: many; V gene: TRBV7-9; J gene: TRBJ2-7; CDR3 protein: CASSSQLAPRGHYEQYF; CDR3 DNA: TGTGCCAGCAGCTCCCAACTAGCGCCCAGGGGCCACTACGAGCAGTACTTC
D gene: -; clone size: many; V gene: TRBV9; J gene: TRBJ2-3; CDR3 protein: CASSPPGTDTQYF; CDR3 DNA: TGTGCCAGCAGCCCTCCGGGCACAGATACGCAGTATTTT
D gene: TRBD1; clone size: -; V gene: TRBV12-3/TRBV12-4; J gene: TRBJ2-2; CDR3 protein: CASSSLPGQGGSGELFF; CDR3 DNA: TGTGCCAGCAGTTCATTGCCGGGACAGGGAGGCTCCGGGGAGCTGTTTTTT
D gene: TRBD2; clone size: few; V gene: TRBV29-1; J gene: TRBJ2-3; CDR3 protein: CSVDRGRDYTDTQYF; CDR3 DNA: TGCAGCGTGGACCGCGGGAGGGATTACACAGATACGCAGTATTTT
D gene: TRBD1; clone size: -; V gene: TRBV5-1; J gene: TRBJ2-3; CDR3 protein: CASSLGRGGPDTQYF; CDR3 DNA: TGCGCCAGCAGCTTGGGGAGAGGGGGCCCAGATACGCAGTATTTT
D gene: TRBD1; clone size: -; V gene: TRBV7-2; J gene: TRBJ2-5; CDR3 protein: CASSLDRGLSETQYF; CDR3 DNA: TGTGCCAGCAGCCTCGACAGGGGGCTGTCAGAGACCCAGTACTTC
D gene: -; clone size: many; V gene: TRBV27; J gene: TRBJ1-1; CDR3 protein: CASSPKGEGPAFF; CDR3 DNA: TGTGCCAGCAGTCCAAAAGGTGAGGGCCCAGCTTTCTTT
D gene: TRBD2; clone size: few; V gene: TRBV20-1; J gene: TRBJ2-1; CDR3 protein: CSARGGLLAGSYNEQFF; CDR3 DNA: TGCAGTGCTAGGGGGGGGTTACTAGCGGGAAGCTACAATGAGCAGTTCTTC
D gene: TRBD2; clone size: -; V gene: TRBV13; J gene: TRBJ2-5; CDR3 protein: CASSLGLAEETQYF; CDR3 DNA: TGTGCCAGCAGCTTGGGACTAGCGGAAGAGACCCAGTACTTC
D gene: -; clone size: -; V gene: TRBV28; J gene: TRBJ1-5; CDR3 protein: CASSLAGDNQPQHF; CDR3 DNA: TGTGCCAGCAGCCTTGCGGGTGACAATCAGCCCCAGCATTTT
D gene: TRBD2; clone size: -; V gene: TRBV24-1; J gene: TRBJ2-2; CDR3 protein: CATSAIAGGPIEHTGELFF; CDR3 DNA: TGTGCCACCAGTGCTATAGCGGGAGGGCCGATTGAGCACACCGGGGAGCTGTTTTTT
D gene: -; clone size: few; V gene: TRBV28; J gene: TRBJ1-6; CDR3 protein: CASSLDTSSYNSPLHF; CDR3 DNA: TGTGCCAGCAGTTTAGATACGAGCTCCTATAATTCACCCCTCCACTTT
D gene: -; clone size: few; V gene: TRBV7-9; J gene: TRBJ2-1; CDR3 protein: CASSLVVDRFF; CDR3 DNA: TGTGCCAGCAGCTTAGTTGTGGATCGGTTCTTC
D gene: -; clone size: few; V gene: TRBV28; J gene: TRBJ2-5; CDR3 protein: CASSLYMDGTQETQYF; CDR3 DNA: TGTGCCAGCAGTTTATACATGGACGGGACCCAAGAGACCCAGTACTTC
D gene: TRBD1; clone size: many; V gene: TRBV5-6; J gene: TRBJ2-3; CDR3 protein: CASSLGGQGTDTQYF; CDR3 DNA: TGTGCCAGCAGCTTGGGGGGACAGGGGACAGATACGCAGTATTTT
D gene: -; clone size: -; V gene: TRBV28; J gene: TRBJ2-3; CDR3 protein: CASQNGGSDTQYF; CDR3 DNA: TGTGCCTCCCAGAACGGGGGCTCAGATACGCAGTATTTT
D gene: -; clone size: few; V gene: TRBV6-5; J gene: TRBJ1-5; CDR3 protein: CASSRTGSAQPQHF; CDR3 DNA: TGTGCCAGCTCTAGGACGGGGAGCGCTCAGCCCCAGCATTTT
D gene: -; clone size: -; V gene: TRBV24-1; J gene: TRBJ2-2; CDR3 protein: CATSASLAGELFF; CDR3 DNA: TGTGCCACCAGTGCTTCTCTAGCCGGGGAGCTGTTTTTT
D gene: TRBD2; clone size: many; V gene: TRBV20-1; J gene: TRBJ2-7; CDR3 protein: CSARLADYEQYF; CDR3 DNA: TGCAGTGCTAGACTAGCGGATTACGAGCAGTACTTC
D gene: -; clone size: few; V gene: TRBV9; J gene: TRBJ1-5; CDR3 protein: CASSVKTGSNQPQHF; CDR3 DNA: TGTGCCAGCAGCGTAAAAACAGGAAGCAATCAGCCCCAGCATTTT
D gene: -; clone size: -; V gene: TRBV27; J gene: TRBJ1-5; CDR3 protein: CASSPTWASNQPQHF; CDR3 DNA: TGTGCCAGCAGTCCAACATGGGCAAGCAATCAGCCCCAGCATTTT
D gene: TRBD1; clone size: many; V gene: TRBV29-1; J gene: TRBJ2-7; CDR3 protein: CSVTPGQGLPYEQYF; CDR3 DNA: TGCAGCGTCACACCGGGACAGGGGCTTCCCTACGAGCAGTACTTC
D gene: -; clone size: few; V gene: TRBV12-3/TRBV12-4; J gene: TRBJ2-7; CDR3 protein: CASSSPGEQYF; CDR3 DNA: TGTGCCAGCAGTTCCCCCGGCGAGCAGTACTTC
D gene: TRBD2; clone size: -; V gene: TRBV7-9; J gene: TRBJ2-5; CDR3 protein: CASSYPTSGIIETQYF; CDR3 DNA: TGTGCCAGCAGCTACCCGACTAGCGGGATAATAGAGACCCAGTACTTC
D gene: -; clone size: many; V gene: TRBV9; J gene: TRBJ2-1; CDR3 protein: CASSVREAEQFF; CDR3 DNA: TGTGCCAGCAGCGTACGAGAGGCCGAGCAGTTCTTC
D gene: -; clone size: few; V gene: TRBV20-1; J gene: TRBJ1-1; CDR3 protein: CSARATGGVNTEAFF; CDR3 DNA: TGCAGTGCTAGGGCGACAGGCGGGGTAAACACTGAAGCTTTCTTT
D gene: -; clone size: -; V gene: TRBV29-1; J gene: TRBJ2-1; CDR3 protein: CSAEKQEQFF; CDR3 DNA: TGCAGCGCCGAAAAACAAGAGCAGTTCTTC
D gene: -; clone size: many; V gene: TRBV19; J gene: TRBJ2-7; CDR3 protein: CASSIDPRSYEQYF; CDR3 DNA: TGTGCCAGTAGTATAGATCCCCGTTCCTACGAGCAGTACTTC
D gene: TRBD2; clone size: -; V gene: TRBV2; J gene: TRBJ2-7; CDR3 protein: CASRGTSGPYEQYF; CDR3 DNA: TGTGCCAGCAGGGGGACTAGCGGGCCCTACGAGCAGTACTTC
D gene: TRBD2; clone size: few; V gene: TRBV3-1; J gene: TRBJ2-2; CDR3 protein: CASSHSSGRAFGDTGELFF; CDR3 DNA: TGTGCCAGCAGCCACTCTAGCGGGAGGGCCTTTGGGGACACCGGGGAGCTGTTTTTT
D gene: -; clone size: few; V gene: TRBV6-2/TRBV6-3; J gene: TRBJ1-5; CDR3 protein: CASTYMGESNQPQHF; CDR3 DNA: TGTGCCAGCACCTACATGGGGGAGAGCAATCAGCCCCAGCATTTT
D gene: TRBD2; clone size: -; V gene: TRBV5-4; J gene: TRBJ2-7; CDR3 protein: CASSLKAGAYLQGEQYF; CDR3 DNA: TGTGCCAGCAGCTTGAAAGCGGGGGCCTACCTCCAGGGCGAGCAGTACTTC
D gene: TRBD1; clone size: many; V gene: TRBV20-1; J gene: TRBJ1-5; CDR3 protein: CSATTGIPFSSNQPQHF; CDR3 DNA: TGCAGTGCTACGACAGGGATACCCTTCTCTAGCAATCAGCCCCAGCATTTT
D gene: -; clone size: -; V gene: TRBV11-2; J gene: TRBJ1-6; CDR3 protein: CASSLVAGAESPLHF; CDR3 DNA: TGTGCCAGCAGCTTAGTGGCAGGGGCGGAATCACCCCTCCACTTT
D gene: -; clone size: -; V gene: TRBV5-1; J gene: TRBJ2-3; CDR3 protein: CASSLALGTSDTQYF; CDR3 DNA: TGCGCCAGCAGCTTGGCCCTCGGGACATCTGATACGCAGTATTTT
D gene: TRBD2; clone size: many; V gene: TRBV4-2; J gene: TRBJ2-1; CDR3 protein: CASSQDFASGRKNEQFF; CDR3 DNA: TGTGCCAGCAGCCAAGATTTTGCGAGCGGGAGGAAGAATGAGCAGTTCTTC